Sequencing of this TCR beta chain was carried out in a study of T cell clonality in common variable immunodeficiency. Patients had low serum IgG, IgA and/or IgM and specific antibody deficiency. The CDR3 extends over 16 amino acids. After removal of 0 bases from V and 2 bases from J, the junction contained 7 bases not matched to a gene. Germline-derived CDR1 and CDR2 are SGDLS and YYNGEE. Study findings and constraints: T cell subpopulation sequencing would be needed to explain CVID clonality. Compared with healthy controls, CVID subjects showed increased TCRbeta clonality, mostly in about a third. Common variable immunodeficiency TCR beta sequences reportedly had fewer deletions and N-nucleotide insertions.

Control and CVID samples contributed equal amounts of genomic DNA. Assay used: immunoSEQ multiplex PCR; TCRdb lists only in-frame clones, some missing. Listed for the sample are fewer than 25,000 clones, none seen a single time. This clone is large in the sample. What it binds is not known. Read coverage stops 3 residues before the CDR3 terminus; the germline J gene supplies the remainder. V gene TRBV9 combines with J gene TRBJ2-5, with 7 bases identical to TRBD2. This TCR was sampled from a human donor with common variable immunodeficiency. What was sequenced was peripheral blood mononuclear cells. This chain's CDR3 is CASSVGEAGQQETQYF. Incomplete CDR3 DNA: TGTGCCAGCAGCGTAGGGGAAGCGGGGCAACAAGAGACC. Using reference TRBV9 and TRBJ2-5 for the parts outside the CDR3, the full variable domain is DSGVTQTPKHLITATGQRVTLRCSPRSGDLSVYWYQQSLDQGLQFLIQYYNGEERAKGNILERFSAQQFPDLHSELNLSSLELGDSALYFCASSVGEAGQQETQYFGPGTRLLVL.